This is a list of T cell receptor beta chains from one sample in a study of regulatory T cells in long-lasting Graves disease. MiXCR was run by TCRdb on the multiplex PCR reads, yielding one entry per CDR3 protein. The sample holds approximately 250,000 distinct CDR3 sequences, around 16% seen once. Source: peripheral blood mononuclear cells (PBMCs), taken at new diagnosis, from a patient treated with antithyroid drugs. The receptors here all came from a female donor with Graves disease. Each CDR3 is given with its conserved first and last residue. D genes are given only for firm matches. Only part of the rows carry a size: once, few, many, or a class if the clone is expanded.

cdr3_aa cdr3_nt v_call d_call j_call clone_size
CASSGRGGEKDTQYF TGTGCCAGCAGCGGACGAGGTGGGGAGAAGGATACGCAGTATTTT TRBV9 . TRBJ2-3 few
CASRKGPADTQYF TGTGCCAGCAGAAAAGGGCCGGCAGATACGCAGTATTTT TRBV7-3 . TRBJ2-3 many
CSARDPRTSGPRTQYF TGCAGTGCTAGAGACCCGCGGACTAGCGGTCCCAGGACCCAGTACTTC TRBV20-1 TRBD2 TRBJ2-5 .
CSTRGSGRALGGGGELFF TGCAGTACTAGAGGCAGCGGGAGGGCACTCGGAGGAGGCGGGGAGCTGTTTTTT TRBV20-1 TRBD2 TRBJ2-2 many
CASSLGRNNSPLHF TGTGCCAGCAGCCTCGGACGTAATAATTCACCCCTCCACTTT TRBV28 . TRBJ1-6 many
CATSDSTKGGELFF TGTGCCACCAGTGATTCAACAAAGGGCGGGGAGCTGTTTTTT TRBV24-1 . TRBJ2-2 many
CASGLVPSGDQPQHF TGTGCTAGTGGTTTGGTTCCCTCGGGGGATCAGCCCCAGCATTTT TRBV12-5 . TRBJ1-5 many
CVSSAGGFYGYTF TGTGTCAGCTCGGCGGGGGGCTTCTATGGCTACACCTTC TRBV18 . TRBJ1-2 few
CASRHRGRRGYTF TGTGCCAGCAGACATAGGGGGCGTCGAGGCTACACCTTC TRBV28 TRBD1 TRBJ1-2 many
CASSRSGQGGSGEAFF TGCGCCAGCAGCCGGAGCGGACAGGGGGGTTCCGGTGAAGCTTTCTTT TRBV4-1 TRBD1 TRBJ1-1 few
CASSQDRGQEFF TGTGCCAGCAGCCAAGACAGGGGGCAGGAGTTCTTC TRBV4-2 TRBD1 TRBJ2-1 few
CASSVAGAADEQYF TGTGCCAGCAGCGTAGCGGGGGCCGCGGACGAGCAGTACTTC TRBV9 . TRBJ2-7 many
CSASEYKGEQYF TGCAGTGCTAGTGAATATAAGGGCGAGCAGTACTTC TRBV20-1 . TRBJ2-7 many
CASSMGGQRNTEAFF TGTGCCAGCAGTATGGGGGGACAGAGGAACACTGAAGCTTTCTTT TRBV2 TRBD1 TRBJ1-1 many
CASSQLEASPEAFF TGTGCCAGCAGCCAACTTGAGGCCAGCCCTGAAGCTTTCTTT TRBV7-6 . TRBJ1-1 many
CACLYGSSYNSPLHF TGTGCCTGTTTATACGGGAGCTCCTATAATTCACCCCTCCACTTT TRBV30 . TRBJ1-6 many
CASSQGAGGSSGANVLTF TGTGCCAGTAGTCAAGGGGCCGGCGGGAGCTCTGGGGCCAACGTCCTGACTTTC TRBV19 TRBD2 TRBJ2-6 few
CAWTPKGENQPQHF TGTGCCTGGACCCCGAAGGGGGAGAATCAGCCCCAGCATTTT TRBV30 . TRBJ1-5 many
CASSLAGYRVDQPQHF TGTGCCAGCAGCTTAGCCGGCTACAGGGTGGATCAGCCCCAGCATTTT TRBV7-8 . TRBJ1-5 many
CSAAGASGNTIYF TGCAGTGCCGCCGGGGCGTCTGGAAACACCATATATTTT TRBV20-1 . TRBJ1-3 many
CATQGSDDTGELFF TGTGCCACCCAGGGGAGCGACGACACCGGGGAGCTGTTTTTT TRBV24-1 . TRBJ2-2 .
CASEGQGAYEQYF TGTGCCAGCGAGGGACAGGGGGCTTACGAGCAGTACTTC TRBV18 TRBD1 TRBJ2-7 many
CASSQDPAWSYEQYF TGTGCCAGCAGCCAGGACCCGGCGTGGTCCTACGAGCAGTACTTC TRBV5-8 . TRBJ2-7 many